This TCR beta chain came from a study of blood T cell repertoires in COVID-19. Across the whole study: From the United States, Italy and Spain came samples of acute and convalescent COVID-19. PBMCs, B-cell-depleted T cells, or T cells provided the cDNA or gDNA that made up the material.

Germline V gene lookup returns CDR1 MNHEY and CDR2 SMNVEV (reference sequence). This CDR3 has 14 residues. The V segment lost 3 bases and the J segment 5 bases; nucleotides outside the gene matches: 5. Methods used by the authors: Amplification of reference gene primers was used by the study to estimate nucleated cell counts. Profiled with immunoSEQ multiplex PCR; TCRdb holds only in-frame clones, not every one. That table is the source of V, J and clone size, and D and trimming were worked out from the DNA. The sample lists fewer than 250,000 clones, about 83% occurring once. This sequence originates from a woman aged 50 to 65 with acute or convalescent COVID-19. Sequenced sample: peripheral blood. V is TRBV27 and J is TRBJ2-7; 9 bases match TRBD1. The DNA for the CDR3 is TGTGCCAGCAGTTTTGGGGACAGGGTTAACGAGCAGTACTTC. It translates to CASSFGDRVNEQYF.